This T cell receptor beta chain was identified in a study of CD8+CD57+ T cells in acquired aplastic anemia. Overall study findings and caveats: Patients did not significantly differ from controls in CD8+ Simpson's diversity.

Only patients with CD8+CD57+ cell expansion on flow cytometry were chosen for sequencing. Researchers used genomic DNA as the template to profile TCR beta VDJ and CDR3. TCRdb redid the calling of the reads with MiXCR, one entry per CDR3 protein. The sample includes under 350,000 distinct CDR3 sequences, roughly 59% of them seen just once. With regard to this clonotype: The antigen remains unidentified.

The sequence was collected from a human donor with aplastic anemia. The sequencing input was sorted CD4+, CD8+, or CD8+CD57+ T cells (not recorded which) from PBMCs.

The CDR3: CASSRTASNEKLFF. The CDR3 region has the DNA TGTGCCAGCAGCCGGACAGCAAGTAATGAAAAACTGTTTTTT. The rearrangement uses TRBV7-9 and TRBJ1-4; TRBD1 might be the D (6 bases). The germline V and J ends were trimmed by 5 bases and 4 bases, with 11 bases remaining between them. The germline CDR1 and CDR2 sequences are SEHNR and FQNEAQ (reference sequence). The CDR3 totals 14 residues. The entire variable domain, with the rest obtained from reference TRBV7-9 and TRBJ1-4, is as follows: DTGVSQNPRHKITKRGQNVTFRCDPISEHNRLYWYRQTLGQGPEFLTYFQNEAQLEKSRLLSDRFSAERPKGSFSTLEIQRTEQGDSAMYLCASSRTASNEKLFFGSGTQLSVL.